These T cell receptor beta chains were read from a single sample in a study of beta chain features in type 1 diabetes. Measured with immunoSEQ multiplex PCR; TCRdb has only the in-frame clones, and not every one. The repertoire includes roughly 700,000 clones, 10% to 15% of them detected once, and 0.02% to 0.025% sits in the top ten. Sequences were obtained from naive CD4+ T cells from blood. The receptors originated from a man aged 18 to 29 with type 1 diabetes. Each CDR3 is given with its conserved first and last residue. The order of the fields is CDR3 length, V gene, clone size, D gene, J gene, CDR3 DNA, CDR3 protein. A D gene is named only where the DNA matches it firmly. Clone size, where shown, is once, few, many, or a class for clones that have expanded.

len: 16; v_gene: TRBV7-2; abundance: -; d_gene: -; j_gene: TRBJ1-4; CDR3nt: TGTGCCAGCAGCCAGCGGAAGGGGTTGACTAATGAAAAACTGTTTTTT; CDR3aa: CASSQRKGLTNEKLFF
len: 13; v_gene: TRBV4-1; abundance: -; d_gene: -; j_gene: TRBJ2-4; CDR3nt: TGCGCCAGCAGCCAAGCCCCCCTCGAACAAGAGTACTTC; CDR3aa: CASSQAPLEQEYF
len: 13; v_gene: TRBV19; abundance: -; d_gene: -; j_gene: TRBJ1-1; CDR3nt: TGTGCCAGTAGCAGGACAGCGAACACTGAAGCTTTCTTT; CDR3aa: CASSRTANTEAFF
len: 15; v_gene: TRBV7-3; abundance: few; d_gene: TRBD1; j_gene: TRBJ1-2; CDR3nt: TGTGCCAGCAGCTTCGACAGGGGGATTGACTATGGCTACACCTTC; CDR3aa: CASSFDRGIDYGYTF
len: 13; v_gene: TRBV6-5; abundance: few; d_gene: -; j_gene: TRBJ1-4; CDR3nt: TGTGCCAGCAGTTACTCCGACAGGGAAAAACTGTTTTTT; CDR3aa: CASSYSDREKLFF
len: 14; v_gene: TRBV4-1; abundance: -; d_gene: -; j_gene: TRBJ2-5; CDR3nt: TGCGCCAGCAGCTTAACGGAGGGCAAGGAGACCCAGTACTTC; CDR3aa: CASSLTEGKETQYF
len: 14; v_gene: TRBV18; abundance: -; d_gene: TRBD1; j_gene: TRBJ1-2; CDR3nt: TGTGCCAGCTCACAAGGACAGGGCGCCGGGGGCTACACCTTC; CDR3aa: CASSQGQGAGGYTF
len: 15; v_gene: TRBV10-2; abundance: few; d_gene: TRBD1; j_gene: TRBJ2-1; CDR3nt: TGCGCCAGCAGAAACCGGGACAGGGGGCTCGATGAGCAGTTCTTC; CDR3aa: CASRNRDRGLDEQFF
len: 10; v_gene: TRBV30; abundance: -; d_gene: -; j_gene: TRBJ2-7; CDR3nt: TGTGCCTGGAGCGGCTACGAGCAGTACTTC; CDR3aa: CAWSGYEQYF
len: 15; v_gene: TRBV5-1; abundance: -; d_gene: -; j_gene: TRBJ1-5; CDR3nt: TGCGCCAGCAGCCTATCCTCGGATGGCAATCAGCCCCAGCATTTT; CDR3aa: CASSLSSDGNQPQHF
len: 17; v_gene: TRBV7-9; abundance: few; d_gene: -; j_gene: TRBJ1-2; CDR3nt: TGTGCCAGCAGCTCCTTTGGACATCCCCTAGGGAGCTATGGCTACACCTTC; CDR3aa: CASSSFGHPLGSYGYTF
len: 16; v_gene: TRBV7-2; abundance: -; d_gene: TRBD1; j_gene: TRBJ1-4; CDR3nt: TGTGCCAGCAGCTTAGAACTCCGACAGGGAAGGGAAAAACTGTTTTTT; CDR3aa: CASSLELRQGREKLFF
len: 15; v_gene: TRBV4-1; abundance: few; d_gene: -; j_gene: TRBJ1-1; CDR3nt: TGCGCCAGCAGCCAATTTGTAGGGGGGGTCACTGAAGCTTTCTTT; CDR3aa: CASSQFVGGVTEAFF
len: 13; v_gene: TRBV19; abundance: -; d_gene: -; j_gene: TRBJ1-2; CDR3nt: TGTGCCAGTAGTACCCGACAGAATGATGGCTACACCTTC; CDR3aa: CASSTRQNDGYTF
len: 13; v_gene: TRBV11-3; abundance: few; d_gene: -; j_gene: TRBJ2-5; CDR3nt: TGTGCCAGCACCCGAGGGGTTCAAGAGACCCAGTACTTC; CDR3aa: CASTRGVQETQYF
len: 15; v_gene: TRBV6-4; abundance: few; d_gene: TRBD1; j_gene: TRBJ2-7; CDR3nt: TGTGCCAGCAGTCTCGGGACAGGGAGTCCCTACGAGCAGTACTTC; CDR3aa: CASSLGTGSPYEQYF
len: 14; v_gene: TRBV9; abundance: few; d_gene: TRBD1; j_gene: TRBJ2-5; CDR3nt: TGTGCCAGCAGCCCGGGACAGTCTCAAGAGACCCAGTACTTC; CDR3aa: CASSPGQSQETQYF
len: 12; v_gene: TRBV6-5; abundance: few; d_gene: -; j_gene: TRBJ2-2; CDR3nt: TGTGCCAGCAGTCCAAGGGGGAGGGAGCTGTTTTTT; CDR3aa: CASSPRGRELFF
len: 13; v_gene: TRBV9; abundance: -; d_gene: -; j_gene: TRBJ1-3; CDR3nt: TGTGCCAGCAGCAGGGTATCTGGAAACACCATATATTTT; CDR3aa: CASSRVSGNTIYF
len: 14; v_gene: TRBV12-5; abundance: -; d_gene: TRBD1; j_gene: TRBJ2-7; CDR3nt: TGTGCTAGTGGTTGGGACAGGGGGCGATACGAGCAGTACTTC; CDR3aa: CASGWDRGRYEQYF
len: 13; v_gene: TRBV10-2; abundance: -; d_gene: TRBD2; j_gene: TRBJ2-5; CDR3nt: TGCGCCAGCAGGGACGGACTAGCCGAGACCCAGTACTTC; CDR3aa: CASRDGLAETQYF
len: 13; v_gene: TRBV23-1; abundance: -; d_gene: -; j_gene: TRBJ1-6; CDR3nt: TGCGCCAGCCATCGGACCTATAATTCACCCCTCCACTTT; CDR3aa: CASHRTYNSPLHF
len: 17; v_gene: TRBV13; abundance: -; d_gene: -; j_gene: TRBJ2-2; CDR3nt: TGTGCCAGCAGCTTAGAAGTAGGGACAACAGTTACCGGGGAGCTGTTTTTT; CDR3aa: CASSLEVGTTVTGELFF
len: 15; v_gene: TRBV6-1; abundance: few; d_gene: TRBD1; j_gene: TRBJ2-7; CDR3nt: TGTGCCAGCAGTACCCCGGGACAGGGTACTAGCGAGCAGTACTTC; CDR3aa: CASSTPGQGTSEQYF
len: 15; v_gene: TRBV2; abundance: few; d_gene: -; j_gene: TRBJ1-6; CDR3nt: TGTGCCAGCAGCATACAGGGTGGAAATAATTCACCCCTCCACTTT; CDR3aa: CASSIQGGNNSPLHF
len: 18; v_gene: TRBV4-1; abundance: -; d_gene: -; j_gene: TRBJ1-1; CDR3nt: TGCGCCAGCAGCCAAGATTCGCGGGGTCTGGCACTACCCACTGAAGCTTTCTTT; CDR3aa: CASSQDSRGLALPTEAFF
len: 11; v_gene: TRBV10-3; abundance: few; d_gene: TRBD1; j_gene: TRBJ1-1; CDR3nt: TGTGCCATCACCACAGGGGAGGCGGCTTTCTTT; CDR3aa: CAITTGEAAFF
len: 13; v_gene: TRBV6-4; abundance: -; d_gene: -; j_gene: TRBJ2-3; CDR3nt: TGTGCCAGCAGTGAAGGGGGCACAGATACGCAGTATTTT; CDR3aa: CASSEGGTDTQYF
len: 16; v_gene: TRBV25-1; abundance: few; d_gene: TRBD1; j_gene: TRBJ2-3; CDR3nt: TGTGCCAGCAGTGAAGGGGAGACAGGGGGATGGAATACGCAGTATTTT; CDR3aa: CASSEGETGGWNTQYF
len: 14; v_gene: TRBV29-1; abundance: few; d_gene: -; j_gene: TRBJ1-1; CDR3nt: TGCAGCGTTGTAGGGGGGCTGTTGAACACTGAAGCTTTCTTT; CDR3aa: CSVVGGLLNTEAFF
len: 13; v_gene: TRBV28; abundance: -; d_gene: -; j_gene: TRBJ1-2; CDR3nt: TGTGCCAGCACCCTAGGGGCCCAGGAGGGCTACACCTTC; CDR3aa: CASTLGAQEGYTF
len: 16; v_gene: TRBV7-2; abundance: -; d_gene: -; j_gene: TRBJ2-1; CDR3nt: TGTGCCAGCAGCCCAGGAGGCGGGCCTTCCTACAATGAGCAGTTCTTC; CDR3aa: CASSPGGGPSYNEQFF
len: 12; v_gene: TRBV18; abundance: -; d_gene: -; j_gene: TRBJ2-7; CDR3nt: TGTGCCAGCTCACTCGGTATGGACGAGCAGTACTTC; CDR3aa: CASSLGMDEQYF
len: 14; v_gene: TRBV5-1; abundance: few; d_gene: TRBD1; j_gene: TRBJ1-1; CDR3nt: TGCGCCAGCAGCTCGACAGGGGGGAACACTGAAGCTTTCTTT; CDR3aa: CASSSTGGNTEAFF
len: 13; v_gene: TRBV5-6; abundance: few; d_gene: -; j_gene: TRBJ1-1; CDR3nt: TGTGCCAGCAGCCTTGAGAGGGCGCCGGGAGCTTTCTTT; CDR3aa: CASSLERAPGAFF
len: 15; v_gene: TRBV7-9; abundance: few; d_gene: -; j_gene: TRBJ1-4; CDR3nt: TGTGCCAGCAGCCGTTACGCTACCCCAGATGAAAAACTGTTTTTT; CDR3aa: CASSRYATPDEKLFF
len: 15; v_gene: TRBV7-9; abundance: -; d_gene: TRBD1; j_gene: TRBJ2-2; CDR3nt: TGTGCCAGCAGCACACAGGGGGTTAACACCGGGGAGCTGTTTTTT; CDR3aa: CASSTQGVNTGELFF
len: 15; v_gene: TRBV28; abundance: -; d_gene: TRBD1; j_gene: TRBJ2-1; CDR3nt: TGTGCCAGCAGTTTAGGGACAGGACCCTACAATGAGCAGTTCTTC; CDR3aa: CASSLGTGPYNEQFF
len: 15; v_gene: TRBV5-1; abundance: -; d_gene: -; j_gene: TRBJ1-5; CDR3nt: TGCGCCAGCAGCCAGGAGGGAGGGGGCAATCAGCCCCAGCATTTT; CDR3aa: CASSQEGGGNQPQHF
len: 16; v_gene: TRBV9; abundance: few; d_gene: TRBD2; j_gene: TRBJ2-5; CDR3nt: TGTGCCAGCAGCGTAGGTGGGACTAGCGGCGGGGAGACCCAGTACTTC; CDR3aa: CASSVGGTSGGETQYF
len: 14; v_gene: TRBV7-2; abundance: few; d_gene: -; j_gene: TRBJ2-5; CDR3nt: TGTGCCAGCAGCTTAACTAGAGGAGGCGAGACCCAGTACTTC; CDR3aa: CASSLTRGGETQYF
len: 17; v_gene: TRBV9; abundance: -; d_gene: -; j_gene: TRBJ2-1; CDR3nt: TGTGCCAGCAGCGTATTAGGTGGGGTGAGCGCATACAATGAGCAGTTCTTC; CDR3aa: CASSVLGGVSAYNEQFF
len: 11; v_gene: TRBV11-2; abundance: few; d_gene: -; j_gene: TRBJ2-7; CDR3nt: TGTGCCAGCAGTTTACAGAGCCGGCAGTACTTC; CDR3aa: CASSLQSRQYF
len: 16; v_gene: TRBV10-3; abundance: -; d_gene: TRBD2; j_gene: TRBJ2-3; CDR3nt: TGTGCCATCAGCTCCCGACTAGCGGGGGACCAAGATACGCAGTATTTT; CDR3aa: CAISSRLAGDQDTQYF
len: 14; v_gene: TRBV5-1; abundance: few; d_gene: TRBD2; j_gene: TRBJ2-1; CDR3nt: TGCGCCAGCTCCCAGGCTAGCGGGGGGGATGAGCAGTTCTTC; CDR3aa: CASSQASGGDEQFF
len: 12; v_gene: TRBV2; abundance: -; d_gene: TRBD1; j_gene: TRBJ2-7; CDR3nt: TGTGCTTCCACAGGGGACTCCTACGAGCAGTACTTC; CDR3aa: CASTGDSYEQYF
len: 14; v_gene: TRBV10-3; abundance: -; d_gene: TRBD1; j_gene: TRBJ2-7; CDR3nt: TGTGCCTCCTGGGGGCAGGGGGCCTCCTACGAGCAGTACTTC; CDR3aa: CASWGQGASYEQYF
len: 12; v_gene: TRBV19; abundance: -; d_gene: -; j_gene: TRBJ2-3; CDR3nt: TGTGCCAGTAGTTTGGGCACAGATACGCAGTATTTT; CDR3aa: CASSLGTDTQYF
len: 16; v_gene: TRBV7-6; abundance: -; d_gene: TRBD1; j_gene: TRBJ2-1; CDR3nt: TGTGCCAGCAGCTTAGTTGGGACAGGGGCAGGGAATGAGCAGTTCTTC; CDR3aa: CASSLVGTGAGNEQFF
len: 15; v_gene: TRBV9; abundance: few; d_gene: TRBD1; j_gene: TRBJ1-6; CDR3nt: TGTGCCAGCAGCATCCGGGACAGAGAGAATTCACCCCTCCACTTT; CDR3aa: CASSIRDRENSPLHF
len: 14; v_gene: TRBV6-1; abundance: -; d_gene: -; j_gene: TRBJ2-3; CDR3nt: TGTGCCAGCAGTAGCGGGTCTAGCACAGATACGCAGTATTTT; CDR3aa: CASSSGSSTDTQYF
len: 15; v_gene: TRBV7-9; abundance: -; d_gene: -; j_gene: TRBJ1-6; CDR3nt: TGTGCCAGCAGCTCCTTGGACAGTGATGATTCACCCCTCCACTTT; CDR3aa: CASSSLDSDDSPLHF
len: 15; v_gene: TRBV30; abundance: -; d_gene: -; j_gene: TRBJ1-2; CDR3nt: TGTGCCTGGAGTGTAATCCCAGGCGGAAGTTATGGCTACACCTTC; CDR3aa: CAWSVIPGGSYGYTF
len: 14; v_gene: TRBV15; abundance: -; d_gene: -; j_gene: TRBJ2-1; CDR3nt: TGTGCCACCAGCAGACCGGACACCAGAAATGAGCAGTTCTTC; CDR3aa: CATSRPDTRNEQFF